This TCR beta chain originates from a study of beta chain features in type 1 diabetes (dated by TCRdb to between 2018 and 2020). Regarding the research as a whole: Mean age, gender distribution, total cell number and subset yield did not differ between patients and healthy donors. Regulatory and stem cell-like memory subsets were isolated from only 8 patients and about 8 healthy donors, whereas naive and central memory subsets came from all 30 or so donors. The study compared TCRB repertoires of sorted circulating CD4+ T cell subsets between recently diagnosed type 1 diabetes patients and matched healthy donors. A total of about 100 million sorted cells were examined across all samples, and RNA yield correlated strongly with the number of cells per subset. General conclusions and limits of the study: Naive, central memory and regulatory TCRB repertoires appeared to be more alike among patients than among healthy donors. HLA sub-analyses involved small numbers of individuals, so any influence of HLA type on TCRB rearrangement remained unresolved. Fewer insertions and more nucleotide deletions at VDJ recombination sites were observed in patients with type 1 diabetes, implying thymic rearrangement abnormalities. Sequencing cDNA rather than genomic DNA could over-represent highly expressing activated cells, although activation and CD3 levels did not differ between groups. In all four CD4+ subsets, TCRB CDR3 length was moderately but significantly shorter in type 1 diabetes patients. Shorter templates might have been favored by PCR, but patient and control samples were amplified and corrected together, so both groups would have been affected equally by any skew.

To note about this clone: Its antigen has not been determined. No much larger clonotype is one base removed from it; base qualities were not supplied.

The entire isolated RNA was reverse transcribed using the High Capacity cDNA Reverse Transcription Kit, and thus expressed TCRB transcripts were sequenced. Naive, central memory and regulatory T cell samples underwent deep immunoSEQ sequencing, averaging roughly 3.5 million total reads per sample. After sorted cells were lysed in RLT buffer, RNA was extracted with DNase-treated RNeasy Micro or Mini kits, with the choice depending on cell number. To prevent cross-contamination, every cell subset was processed on its own, while patient and healthy donor samples were processed together. TCRB sequences were amplified from cDNA with the immunoSEQ multiplex PCR, producing 87-bp fragments spanning the CDR3 region. Sequencing of the amplicons was performed on the Illumina HiSeq platform. From the authors' description of their analysis: Synthetic template baselines were used to correct PCR bias computationally, reads within Hamming distance 2 were collapsed, and singletons that could not be merged were discarded. By aligning reads against IMGT, V, D and J genes, CDR3 length, and insertions or deletions at six rearrangement sites were assigned. Within each subset, clonotype counts were normalized to sorted cell number, after which true diversity and Gini coefficients were computed with the tcR R package. Repertoire sharing was quantified using the overlap coefficient calculated on TCRB nucleotide sequences. Out-of-frame TCRB sequences from naive cells were analyzed to stand in for the pre-selection repertoire. Drawn from immuneACCESS, this table holds only the in-frame rearrangements with V and J called that TCRdb kept. Clones are partly lost; checked studies trace under half to an unresolved V gene and leave the rest unexplained. Clonal size and the V and J genes are those of that table, whereas D and trimming came from the DNA. This sample has about 650,000 clones in its table, and roughly 12% of those were observed once. The leading ten clones occupy about 0.11% of the sample.

The germline V gene (reference sequence) specifies SSHAT as CDR1 and FNYEAQ as CDR2. From V the trimming removes 5 bases and from J it removes 2 bases, while the gene matches leave 3 bases of the junction unaccounted for. From the cysteine through the phenylalanine, the CDR3 covers 15 amino acids. Only the CDR3 part of the read is kept: 45 bases, read in frame from the first base. From each donor, a single peripheral blood sample of approximately 0.11 L on average was drawn into heparinised tubes. Using a panel that included CD45RO, CCR7, CD25, CD127, CD95 and CD27, naive, central memory, regulatory and stem cell-like memory CD4+ T cells were sorted on a BD FACSAria II. A purity above 95% was achieved for all sorted populations. PBMCs were isolated right away by Lymphoprep density gradient centrifugation and were stained directly, without culture. So that batch effects would be minimized, each experiment stained and sorted samples in pairs, pairing one healthy donor with one patient.

The V gene is TRBV7-7 and the J gene is TRBJ2-2; a stretch of 9 junction bases matches TRBD1. This sequence was found in a man aged 25-45 years with type 1 diabetes. The sequenced sample was naive CD4+ T cells from blood. The cell subset or site label of this sample denotes: true naive CD4+ T cells. The nucleotides are TGTGCCAGCAGCCGGACAGGGGACAACACCGGGGAGCTGTTTTTT. Its protein product is CASSRTGDNTGELFF.